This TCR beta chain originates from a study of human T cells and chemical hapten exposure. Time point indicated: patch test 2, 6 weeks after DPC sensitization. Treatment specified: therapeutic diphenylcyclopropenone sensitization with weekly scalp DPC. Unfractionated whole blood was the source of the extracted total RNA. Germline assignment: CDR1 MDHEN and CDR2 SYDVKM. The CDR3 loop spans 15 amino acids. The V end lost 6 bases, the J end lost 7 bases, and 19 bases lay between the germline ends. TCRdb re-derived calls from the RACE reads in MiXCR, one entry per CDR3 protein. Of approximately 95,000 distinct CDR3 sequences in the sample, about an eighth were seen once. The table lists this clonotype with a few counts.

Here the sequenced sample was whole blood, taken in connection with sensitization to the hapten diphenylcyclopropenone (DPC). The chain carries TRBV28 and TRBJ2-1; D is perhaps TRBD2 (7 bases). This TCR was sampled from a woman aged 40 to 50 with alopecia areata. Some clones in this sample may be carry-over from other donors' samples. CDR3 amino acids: CASSPGRGGSNEQFF. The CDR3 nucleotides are TGTGCCAGCAGCCCCGGTAGGGGGGGGTCGAATGAGCAGTTCTTC. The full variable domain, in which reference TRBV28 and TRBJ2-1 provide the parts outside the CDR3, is DVKVTQSSRYLVKRTGEKVFLECVQDMDHENMFWYRQDPGLGLRLIYFSYDVKMKEKGDIPEGYSVSREKKERFSLILESASTNQTSMYLCASSPGRGGSNEQFFGPGTRLTVL.